These T cell receptor beta chains were read from a single sample in a study of blood T cell repertoires in COVID-19. Produced via immunoSEQ multiplex PCR; TCRdb's table is partial and in-frame only. Seen here are some 120,000 clones, around 83% observed once, and the top ten hold roughly 17%. Sequencing used peripheral blood. The receptors derive from a woman between 45 and 60 years old with acute or convalescent COVID-19. The CDR3 runs from the conserved cysteine through the conserved F or W. D genes are given only for firm matches. Some rows have no size entry. The others give once, few or many, or a class for an expanded clone.

NA	TRBD1	TRBV10-2	15	TRBJ1-2	CASSDRGRPNYGYTF	TGCGCCAGCAGTGACAGGGGGAGGCCTAACTATGGCTACACCTTC
NA	TRBD1	TRBV30	15	TRBJ1-5	CAWSPSDRDGQPQHF	TGTGCCTGGAGTCCATCTGACAGGGATGGTCAGCCCCAGCATTTT
NA	TRBD1	TRBV9	15	TRBJ2-2	CASSIGTANTGELFF	TGTGCCAGCAGCATTGGGACAGCGAACACCGGGGAGCTGTTTTTT
once	NA	TRBV29-1	12	TRBJ1-5	CSVGGLGQPQHF	TGCAGCGTTGGGGGGCTGGGTCAGCCCCAGCATTTT
NA	NA	TRBV21-1	17	TRBJ2-2	CASKIGFRGVNTGELFF	TGTGCCAGCAAGATAGGGTTCCGGGGTGTAAACACCGGGGAGCTGTTTTTT
NA	TRBD1	TRBV28	13	TRBJ1-2	CASRDGQGIGYTF	TGTGCCAGCAGGGATGGACAGGGGATTGGCTACACCTTC
NA	NA	TRBV19	15	TRBJ1-4	CASSTLRGTNEKLFF	TGTGCCAGTAGTACCCTCAGGGGTACTAATGAAAAACTGTTTTTT
NA	NA	TRBV6-5	16	TRBJ1-4	CASSYSIGATNEKLFF	TGTGCCAGCAGTTACTCGATAGGGGCAACTAATGAAAAACTGTTTTTT
NA	NA	TRBV6-1	13	TRBJ1-2	CASSEWKGRGYTF	TGTGCCAGCAGTGAATGGAAAGGGCGCGGGTACACCTTC
NA	TRBD1	TRBV6-5	13	TRBJ1-6	CASRRTGDSPLHF	TGTGCCAGCAGAAGGACAGGTGATTCACCCCTCCACTTT
once	NA	TRBV18	17	TRBJ1-1	CASSPRQLQIANTEAFF	TGTGCCAGCTCACCTAGACAGTTACAAATTGCGAACACTGAAGCTTTCTTT
NA	TRBD1	TRBV11-2	12	TRBJ1-1	CASSRRQGRAFF	TGTGCCAGCAGCCGCAGACAGGGTAGAGCTTTCTTT
NA	NA	TRBV6-5	14	TRBJ1-1	CASKAGGVSTEAFF	TGTGCCAGCAAAGCGGGGGGCGTTTCCACTGAAGCTTTCTTT
few	NA	TRBV19	12	TRBJ1-2	CATTGQHYGYTF	TGTGCCACGACGGGACAACATTATGGCTACACCTTC
NA	TRBD1	TRBV19	13	TRBJ1-1	CASSMDRGTEAFF	TGTGCCAGTAGTATGGACAGGGGCACTGAAGCTTTCTTT
NA	NA	TRBV28	12	TRBJ1-6	CASSGGNSPLHF	TGTGCCAGCAGTGGGGGCAATTCACCCCTCCACTTT
NA	NA	TRBV19	15	TRBJ1-5	CASMSQAGGNQPQHF	TGTGCCAGTATGTCCCAGGCAGGAGGAAATCAGCCCCAGCATTTT
NA	NA	TRBV5-1	14	TRBJ1-6	CASSSLDSSSPLHF	TGCGCCAGCAGCTCCCTTGACTCGTCCTCACCCCTCCACTTT
NA	TRBD1	TRBV19	15	TRBJ1-1	CASSSPGQGITEAFF	TGTGCCAGTAGTTCGCCGGGACAGGGAATCACTGAAGCTTTCTTT
NA	NA	TRBV6-1	14	TRBJ1-6	CASSEGQAQSPLHF	TGTGCCAGCAGTGAGGGACAAGCTCAATCACCCCTCCACTTT
once	TRBD2	TRBV5-1	18	TRBJ2-7	CASSLVGQLAGSSYEQYF	TGCGCCAGCAGCCTGGTGGGCCAACTAGCGGGAAGCTCCTACGAGCAGTACTTC
NA	TRBD1	TRBV6-1	15	TRBJ1-5	CASSELGQGGQPQHF	TGTGCCAGCAGTGAACTCGGCCAGGGGGGTCAGCCCCAGCATTTT
few	TRBD2	TRBV5-1	14	TRBJ2-7	CASSLGTSGYEQYF	TGCGCCAGCAGCCTTGGGACTAGCGGCTACGAGCAGTACTTC
NA	TRBD1	TRBV18	16	TRBJ2-7	CASSPRPRTGTYEQYF	TGTGCCAGCTCACCACGACCTCGGACAGGTACCTACGAGCAGTACTTC
NA	TRBD1	TRBV5-1	18	TRBJ2-1	CASSLGGTVTTNYNEQFF	TGCGCCAGCAGCTTGGGGGGGACAGTTACAACCAACTACAATGAGCAGTTCTTC
NA	NA	TRBV6-1	17	TRBJ1-4	CASSEFLDSAVNEKLFF	TGTGCCAGCAGTGAATTTTTGGACAGCGCGGTTAATGAAAAACTGTTTTTT
NA	NA	TRBV20-1	14	TRBJ1-5	CSASSQTGNQPQHF	TGCAGTGCTAGTTCTCAAACTGGCAATCAGCCCCAGCATTTT
NA	TRBD2	TRBV5-4	15	TRBJ2-1	CASSLGTSGPNEQFF	TGTGCCAGCAGCTTGGGGACTAGTGGTCCCAATGAGCAGTTCTTC
NA	NA	TRBV19	15	TRBJ2-3	CASSIGQYGTDTQYF	TGTGCCAGTAGTATAGGCCAGTACGGCACAGATACGCAGTATTTT
NA	NA	TRBV6-1	13	TRBJ2-1	CASSESMTVEQFF	TGTGCCAGCAGTGAATCAATGACTGTCGAGCAGTTCTTC
NA	NA	TRBV27	16	TRBJ1-2	CASSPRIGQGNYGYTF	TGTGCCAGCAGTCCCCGTATCGGCCAGGGTAACTATGGCTACACCTTC
NA	NA	TRBV9	13	TRBJ1-1	CASSGQVNTEAFF	TGTGCCAGCAGCGGACAGGTGAACACTGAAGCTTTCTTT
NA	TRBD2	TRBV5-1	15	TRBJ2-1	CASRRLAGVDNEQFF	TGCGCCAGCAGAAGACTAGCGGGGGTGGACAATGAGCAGTTCTTC
NA	NA	TRBV4-1	15	TRBJ2-7	CASSQEHYGSYEQYF	TGCGCCAGCAGCCAAGAACATTACGGGTCCTACGAGCAGTACTTC